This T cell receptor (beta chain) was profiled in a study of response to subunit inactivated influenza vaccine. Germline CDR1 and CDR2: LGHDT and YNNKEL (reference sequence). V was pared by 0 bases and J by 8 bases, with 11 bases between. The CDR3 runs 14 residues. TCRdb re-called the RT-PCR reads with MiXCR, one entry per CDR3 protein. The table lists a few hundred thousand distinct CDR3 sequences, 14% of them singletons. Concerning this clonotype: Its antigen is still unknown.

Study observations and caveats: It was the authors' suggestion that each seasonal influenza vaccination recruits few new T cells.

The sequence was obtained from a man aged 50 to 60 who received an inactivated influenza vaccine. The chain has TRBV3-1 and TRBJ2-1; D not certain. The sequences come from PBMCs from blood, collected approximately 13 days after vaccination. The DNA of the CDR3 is TGTGCCAGCAGCCAAGACCCCCACGGTGATGAGCAGTTCTTC. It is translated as CASSQDPHGDEQFF.